This T cell receptor beta chain was sequenced for a study of blood T cell repertoires in COVID-19. The germline gives CDR1 SEHNR, CDR2 FQNEAQ (reference sequence). This CDR3 region has 15 residues. V was cut by 1 base and J by 7 bases, with 13 bases left in between. Per the authors' pipeline: Amplification of reference gene primers was used by the study to estimate nucleated cell counts. The method was immunoSEQ multiplex PCR; TCRdb's version includes in-frame clones alone and lacks a portion of them. V, J and clone size were drawn from that table, and D and trimming were deduced from the DNA. The profile covers about 230,000 clones, with over 70% appearing a single time and 6% to 9.5% taken by the ten largest.

This rearrangement joins TRBV7-9 to TRBJ2-2, with D possibly being TRBD1 (5 bases). Sequenced sample: peripheral blood. The source of this sequence is a woman of 80 years or more with acute or convalescent COVID-19. The CDR3, as DNA: TGTGCCAGCAGCTTAGTGCGCAGGGCTGGCGGGGAGCTGTTTTTT. Its protein is CASSLVRRAGGELFF.